This entry is about one TCR beta chain. This sample is drawn from a study of blood T cell repertoires in COVID-19. Across the study: The United States, Italy and Spain were the sources of the acute and convalescent COVID-19 samples. Nucleic acid was either cDNA or gDNA, and it came from T cells, B-cell-depleted T cells, or PBMCs.

In the source study's methods: The assay estimated nucleated cells by amplifying reference gene primers. Sequencing used immunoSEQ multiplex PCR; TCRdb keeps in-frame clones, though not all of them. That table supplies the V and J calls and clone size; D and trimming were determined from the DNA. Among more than 150,000 clones listed, 84% were seen once. The germline gives CDR1 MNHEY, CDR2 SVGAGI. The CDR3 is 13 amino acids. V lost 6 bases to trimming and J lost 4 bases; unmatched junction nucleotides: 5. This TCR derives from a man younger than 35 with active or convalescent COVID-19. What was sequenced was peripheral blood. The gene calls are TRBV6-5 and TRBJ1-1; 7 nucleotides match TRBD1. The CDR3 is CASRGQFGTEAFF. The CDR3 DNA reads as TGTGCCAGCAGGGGACAGTTCGGCACTGAAGCTTTCTTT.